This T cell receptor beta chain was sequenced in a study of spatial heterogeneity in lung cancer. Study-level results: Mutation tallies in tumors tracked expanded intratumoral alpha and beta TCR counts.

At least ten counts were recorded for this clonotype. The antigen remains unidentified. TCRdb reprocessed the 5' RACE reads with MiXCR, giving one entry per CDR3 protein. The table lists some 23,000 distinct CDR3 sequences, under 9% of them singletons. Indicated time point: sample taken at primary tumor resection. The V end lost 3 bases, the J end lost 3 bases, and 18 bases lay between the germline ends. The germline gives CDR1 DFQATT, CDR2 SNEGSKA (reference sequence). The length of the CDR3 is 15 residues. The chain joins TRBV20-1 to TRBJ2-7; D assignment may be TRBD1 or TRBD2 (5 bases each). The origin of this receptor is a male donor with early-stage non-small cell lung cancer. Sequenced material: lung tumor tissue, taken at surgery. For the CDR3, the DNA is TGCAGTGCTAGGGACCCGGGACGGAACTACTACGAGCAGTACTTC. This encodes CSARDPGRNYYEQYF.